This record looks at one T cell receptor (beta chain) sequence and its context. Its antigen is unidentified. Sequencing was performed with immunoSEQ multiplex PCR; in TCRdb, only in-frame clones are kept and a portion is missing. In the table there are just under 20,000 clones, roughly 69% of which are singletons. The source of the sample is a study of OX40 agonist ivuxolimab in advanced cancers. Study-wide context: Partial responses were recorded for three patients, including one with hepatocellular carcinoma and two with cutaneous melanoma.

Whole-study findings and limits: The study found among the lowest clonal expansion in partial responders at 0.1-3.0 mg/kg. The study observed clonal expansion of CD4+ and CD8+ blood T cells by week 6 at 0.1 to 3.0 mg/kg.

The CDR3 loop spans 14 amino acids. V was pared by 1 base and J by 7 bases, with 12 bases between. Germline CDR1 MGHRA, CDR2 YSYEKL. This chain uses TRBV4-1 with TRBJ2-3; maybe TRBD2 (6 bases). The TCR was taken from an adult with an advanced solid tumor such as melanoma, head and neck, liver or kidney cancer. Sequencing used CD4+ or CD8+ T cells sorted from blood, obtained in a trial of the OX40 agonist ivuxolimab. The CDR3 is CASSQAVGGNTQYF. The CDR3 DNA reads TGCGCCAGCAGCCAAGCCGTGGGAGGCAATACGCAGTATTTT.